Listed below are T cell receptor beta chains from one sample, sequenced in a study of blood T cells in healthy people across ages. MiXCR was run by TCRdb on the 5' RACE reads, yielding one entry per CDR3 protein. The sample holds hundreds of thousands of distinct CDR3 sequences, 40% to 45% seen once. Sequences were obtained from blood. These receptors all come from a man of 80 years or more in good health. Both conserved end residues are part of each CDR3. D genes are given only for firm matches. Clone size appears in some rows only: once, few, many, or a class for an expanded clone.

cdr3_nt cdr3_aa j_call clone_size d_call v_call
TGTGCCAGCAGTTACAGGGAGGCGCCCCTCCACTTT CASSYREAPLHF TRBJ1-6 once NA TRBV6-2/TRBV6-3
TGCAGCGTTGGGGAGGAGACCCAGTACTTC CSVGEETQYF TRBJ2-5 many NA TRBV29-1
TGCAGTGCTAGAGTTCCTAGTCGGTACTACGAGCAGTACTTC CSARVPSRYYEQYF TRBJ2-7 once NA TRBV20-1
TGTGCTAGTGTTTTGCAGGGGTGGACTGAAGCTTTCTTT CASVLQGWTEAFF TRBJ1-1 NA NA TRBV12-5
TGTGCCAGCAGTGAATTGGGACGGAAATCGAACACCGGGGAGCTGTTTTTT CASSELGRKSNTGELFF TRBJ2-2 once NA TRBV25-1
TGTGCCAGCAGCTTAGGGGGTCAGTATCAGCCCCAGCATTTT CASSLGGQYQPQHF TRBJ1-5 many NA TRBV7-2
TGTGCCTGGAGTGGGGGAGGGCTACCTTCGCAGCAGTTCTTC CAWSGGGLPSQQFF TRBJ2-1 NA TRBD2 TRBV30
TGTGCCAGCAGGGACGCCAGGGGAAGTTCTTACGAGCAGTACTTC CASRDARGSSYEQYF TRBJ2-7 NA NA TRBV6-5
TGCGCCAGCACCAATACCAATGAGCAGTTCTTC CASTNTNEQFF TRBJ2-1 few NA TRBV10-2
TGCAGTGCTAGACCCAGCAGGGTTCCCAATAATTCACCCCTCCACTTT CSARPSRVPNNSPLHF TRBJ1-6 NA NA TRBV20-1
TGTGCCACCAGGGCTGGGGGGGCTGAGGATACGCAGTATTTT CATRAGGAEDTQYF TRBJ2-3 NA NA TRBV24-1
TGCAGTGCTGTATCATCGGGGCTAGCCACTTCAAATGAGCAGTTCTTC CSAVSSGLATSNEQFF TRBJ2-1 few NA TRBV20-1
TGCGCCAGCAGCACTACAGGGGGTAGCTCCTACGAGCAGTACTTC CASSTTGGSSYEQYF TRBJ2-7 few TRBD1 TRBV5-1
TGTGCCAGCAGTCCCCGGGTGGGGACAGGGGCAATCTATGGCTACACCTTC CASSPRVGTGAIYGYTF TRBJ1-2 NA TRBD1 TRBV27
TGCAGTGCGACCGGACAGGTCAATCAGCCCCAGCATTTT CSATGQVNQPQHF TRBJ1-5 NA TRBD1 TRBV20-1
TGTGCCAGCCTTTCGGGACAGGGGAGCGAGCAGTACTTC CASLSGQGSEQYF TRBJ2-7 NA TRBD1 TRBV6-1
TGTGCCAGCAGCCCCGGGGTCGGTGTTAACGCTTTCTTT CASSPGVGVNAFF TRBJ1-1 NA NA TRBV14
TGCGCCAGCAGCGCCCAAACCTCCTACGAGCAGTACTTC CASSAQTSYEQYF TRBJ2-7 NA NA TRBV5-1
TGTGCCAGCAGGGCAAGGAACAATGAGCAGTACTTC CASRARNNEQYF TRBJ2-4 NA NA TRBV6-6
TGCAGTGCTAGAGTGGCTAAGTCCTACAATGAGCAGTTCTTC CSARVAKSYNEQFF TRBJ2-1 NA NA TRBV20-1
TGCAGTGCTAGGGGACAGTTCGAGCAGTACTTC CSARGQFEQYF TRBJ2-7 NA TRBD1 TRBV20-1
TGCAGTGCCCCGAAGACTAGCGAGGGCGATGAGCAGTTCTTC CSAPKTSEGDEQFF TRBJ2-1 few TRBD2 TRBV20-1
TGTGCCATCAGTGAGTGGTCGGTTGAGGTCGGGGAAGAGACCCAGTACTTC CAISEWSVEVGEETQYF TRBJ2-5 many NA TRBV10-3
TGTGCCAGCAGTCGACAGGGATACACCGGGGAGCTGTTTTTT CASSRQGYTGELFF TRBJ2-2 NA TRBD1 TRBV2
TGCGCCAGCAGCTTCAGCGGGAGGGGGTTCGATGAGCAGTTCTTC CASSFSGRGFDEQFF TRBJ2-1 NA TRBD2 TRBV5-1
TGTGCCAGCAGCTTCGAACAGGGGGTTCAGACCCAGTTCTTC CASSFEQGVQTQFF TRBJ2-1 NA TRBD1 TRBV5-5
TGTGCCAGCAGGACCACAGGAGATAGCAATCAGCCCCAGCATTTT CASRTTGDSNQPQHF TRBJ1-5 few NA TRBV6-6
TGTGCCAGCAGTTCCCATAAGCGGGAGGGCCCCCAGTACTTC CASSSHKREGPQYF TRBJ2-7 many TRBD2 TRBV28
TGCAGCGACGGCATTGGCTCCTACGAGCAGTTCTTC CSDGIGSYEQFF TRBJ2-1 NA NA TRBV29-1
TGTGCCAGCTCACCTCGGCGCGACGAGCAGTACTTC CASSPRRDEQYF TRBJ2-7 few NA TRBV18
TGCAGTGCTAGGGCACTGGACAGGCACAAAGAGACCCAGTACTTC CSARALDRHKETQYF TRBJ2-5 NA TRBD1 TRBV20-1
TGCGCCAGCAGCTTGGGCAGGGATGCCTACGAGCAGTACTTC CASSLGRDAYEQYF TRBJ2-7 NA NA TRBV5-1
TGCGCCAGCAGCTCAACAGGGGGACAGCAGTACTTC CASSSTGGQQYF TRBJ2-5 NA TRBD1 TRBV5-1
TGTGCCAGCAGCTTCCCAAGGAGGGCCCAGACCTACAATGAGCAGTTCTTC CASSFPRRAQTYNEQFF TRBJ2-1 few NA TRBV7-2
TGTGCCAGCAGCTTGTGGGGGCGTGAAAAAGCTTTCTTT CASSLWGREKAFF TRBJ1-1 NA NA TRBV5-8
TGCGCCAGCAGCCAAGGGACAGGGGGTGGTACGCAGTATTTT CASSQGTGGGTQYF TRBJ2-3 NA TRBD1 TRBV4-3
TGCAGTGCTAGGCGGACTAGCGGGGGGGTGAACAATGAGCAGTTCTTC CSARRTSGGVNNEQFF TRBJ2-1 NA TRBD2 TRBV20-1
TGTGCTAGTGGACATGAGGCGGGAGGGGCGCAGGAGCAGTTCTTC CASGHEAGGAQEQFF TRBJ2-1 NA TRBD2 TRBV12-5
TGTGCCCTCCGGACAGGGGGTACCTATGGCTACACCTTC CALRTGGTYGYTF TRBJ1-2 NA TRBD1 TRBV10-3
TGTGCCAGCAGTACGAGCGGGGTAGGAACAGATACGCAGTATTTT CASSTSGVGTDTQYF TRBJ2-3 once TRBD2 TRBV6-5
TGTGCCAGCAGTACCACGACCTTTCTACAAGAGACCCAGTACTTC CASSTTTFLQETQYF TRBJ2-5 NA NA TRBV6-2/TRBV6-3
TGTGCCAGCAGTTACTCGACCAGGACGAGCAATCAGCCCCAGCATTTT CASSYSTRTSNQPQHF TRBJ1-5 few NA TRBV6-2/TRBV6-3
TGCAGTGGCCAGACTAGCGGACCATACAATGAGCAGTTCTTC CSGQTSGPYNEQFF TRBJ2-1 NA TRBD2 TRBV20-1
TGTGCCAGCACTGAACTGAAGACCCAGTACTTC CASTELKTQYF TRBJ2-5 NA NA TRBV6-2/TRBV6-3
TGCAGCGTCATTCCTTCGACTAGGACACACGAGCAGTACTTC CSVIPSTRTHEQYF TRBJ2-7 many NA TRBV29-1
TGTGCCAGCCAAACAGGGGGCTCGGAGACCCAGTACTTC CASQTGGSETQYF TRBJ2-5 few TRBD1 TRBV28
TGTGCCAGCAGTTTAGTACACACCGGGGGAGGTGGCTACACCTTC CASSLVHTGGGGYTF TRBJ1-2 few NA TRBV12-3/TRBV12-4
TGCAGTGCTAGAGATCCCCTAGCGGGGGAGAATGAGCAGTTCTTC CSARDPLAGENEQFF TRBJ2-1 NA TRBD2 TRBV20-1
TGTGCCAGCAGTTTAACCAGGGCCCCCAGGGAGACCCAGTACTTC CASSLTRAPRETQYF TRBJ2-5 NA NA TRBV27
TGTGCCAGCAGCTTAGGGTGGCACACTCCTGAGGAAAAACTGTTTTTT CASSLGWHTPEEKLFF TRBJ1-4 NA NA TRBV7-2
TGCGCCAGCAGCCAAGGTCATGACTCCACCACAGATACGCGGTATTTT CASSQGHDSTTDTRYF TRBJ2-3 once NA TRBV4-3
TGTGCCAGCAGTTTTGGGGCAGGGATTTCTGTCGGGCAGTACTTC CASSFGAGISVGQYF TRBJ2-7 NA NA TRBV28
TGCAGTGCTAGCACGGGAGGGCACACTGAAGCTTTCTTT CSASTGGHTEAFF TRBJ1-1 NA NA TRBV20-1